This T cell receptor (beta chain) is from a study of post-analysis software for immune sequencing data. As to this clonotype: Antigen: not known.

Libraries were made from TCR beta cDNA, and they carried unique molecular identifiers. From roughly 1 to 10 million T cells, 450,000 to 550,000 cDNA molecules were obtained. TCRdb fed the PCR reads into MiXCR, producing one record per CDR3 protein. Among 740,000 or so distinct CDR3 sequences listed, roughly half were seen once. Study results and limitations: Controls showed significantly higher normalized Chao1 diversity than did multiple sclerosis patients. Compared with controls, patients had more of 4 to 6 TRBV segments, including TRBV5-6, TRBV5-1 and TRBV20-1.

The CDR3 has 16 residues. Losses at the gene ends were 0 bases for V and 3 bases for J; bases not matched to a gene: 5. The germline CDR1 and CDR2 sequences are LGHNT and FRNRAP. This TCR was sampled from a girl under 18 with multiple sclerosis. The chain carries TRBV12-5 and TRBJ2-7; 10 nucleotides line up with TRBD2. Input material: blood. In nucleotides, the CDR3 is TGTGCTAGTGGTTTGGTCCTAGCGGGGGACCTCTACGAGCAGTACTTC. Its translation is CASGLVLAGDLYEQYF.